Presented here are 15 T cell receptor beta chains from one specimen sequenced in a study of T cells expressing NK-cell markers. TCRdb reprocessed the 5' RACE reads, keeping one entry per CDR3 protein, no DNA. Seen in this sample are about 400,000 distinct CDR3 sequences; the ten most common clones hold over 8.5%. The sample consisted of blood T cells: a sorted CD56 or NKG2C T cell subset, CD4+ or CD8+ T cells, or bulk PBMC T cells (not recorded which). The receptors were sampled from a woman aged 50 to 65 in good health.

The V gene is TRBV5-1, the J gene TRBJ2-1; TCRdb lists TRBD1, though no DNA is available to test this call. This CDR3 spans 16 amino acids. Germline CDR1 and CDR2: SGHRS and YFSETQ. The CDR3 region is CASSRTSGTGYNEQFF.

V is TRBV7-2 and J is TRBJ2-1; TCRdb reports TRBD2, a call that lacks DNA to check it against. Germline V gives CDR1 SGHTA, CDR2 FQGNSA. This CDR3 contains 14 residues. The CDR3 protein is CASSTPGLVYEQFF.

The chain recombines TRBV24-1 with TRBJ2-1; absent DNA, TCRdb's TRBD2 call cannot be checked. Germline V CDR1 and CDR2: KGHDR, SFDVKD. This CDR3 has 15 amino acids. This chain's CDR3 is CATSDLGDYLGEQFF.

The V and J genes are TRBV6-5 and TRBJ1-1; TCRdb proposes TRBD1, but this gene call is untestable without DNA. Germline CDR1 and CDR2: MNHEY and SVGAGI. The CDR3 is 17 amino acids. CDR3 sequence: CASSRWRTGAMNTEAFF.

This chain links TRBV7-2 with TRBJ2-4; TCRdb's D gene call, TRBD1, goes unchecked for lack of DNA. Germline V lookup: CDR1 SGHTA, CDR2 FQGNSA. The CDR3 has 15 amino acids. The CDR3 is CASAYPGMAKNIQYF.

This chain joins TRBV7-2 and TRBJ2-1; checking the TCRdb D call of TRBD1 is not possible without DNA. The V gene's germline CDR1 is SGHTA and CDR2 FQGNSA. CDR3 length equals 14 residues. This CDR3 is CASSSPGRTREQFF.

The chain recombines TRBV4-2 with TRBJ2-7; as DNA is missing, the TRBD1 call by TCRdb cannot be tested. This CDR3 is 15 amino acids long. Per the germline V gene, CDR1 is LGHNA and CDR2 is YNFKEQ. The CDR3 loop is CASSHGGGGSYEQYF.

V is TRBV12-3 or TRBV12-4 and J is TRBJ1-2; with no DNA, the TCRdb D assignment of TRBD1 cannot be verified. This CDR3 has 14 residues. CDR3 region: CASSQTESNYGYTF.

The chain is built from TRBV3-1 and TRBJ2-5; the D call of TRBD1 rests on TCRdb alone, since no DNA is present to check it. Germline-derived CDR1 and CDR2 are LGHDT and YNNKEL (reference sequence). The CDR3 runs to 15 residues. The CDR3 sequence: CASSLATGHGETQYF.

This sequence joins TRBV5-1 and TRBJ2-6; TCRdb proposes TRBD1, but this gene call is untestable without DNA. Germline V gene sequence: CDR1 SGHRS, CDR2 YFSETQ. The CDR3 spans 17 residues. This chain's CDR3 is CASSLARAEPGANVLTF. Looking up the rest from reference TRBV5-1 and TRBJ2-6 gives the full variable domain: KAGVTQTPRYLIKTRGQQVTLSCSPISGHRSVSWYQQTPGQGLQFLFEYFSETQRNKGNFPGRFSGRQFSNSRSEMNVSTLELGDSALYLCASSLARAEPGANVLTFGAGSRLTVL.

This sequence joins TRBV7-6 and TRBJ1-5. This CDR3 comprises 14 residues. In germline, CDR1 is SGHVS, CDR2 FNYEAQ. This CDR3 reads CASSLEANFQPQHF.

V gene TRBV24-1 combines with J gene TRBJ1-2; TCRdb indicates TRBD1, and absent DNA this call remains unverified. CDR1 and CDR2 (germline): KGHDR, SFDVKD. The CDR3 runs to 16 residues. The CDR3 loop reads CATSDAGTGRAYGYTF.

This chain's CDR3 is CATSRNAYNEQFF. The chain joins TRBV24-1 to TRBJ2-1. The germline V gene encodes CDR1 KGHDR and CDR2 SFDVKD. The CDR3 is 13 residues long.

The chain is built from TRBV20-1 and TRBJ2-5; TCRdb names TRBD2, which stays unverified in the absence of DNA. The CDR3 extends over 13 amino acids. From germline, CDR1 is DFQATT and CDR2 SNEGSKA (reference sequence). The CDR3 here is CSADGLAQETQYF.

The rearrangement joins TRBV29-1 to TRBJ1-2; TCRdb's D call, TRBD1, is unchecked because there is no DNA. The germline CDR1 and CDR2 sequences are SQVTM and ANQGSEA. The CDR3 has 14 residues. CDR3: CSVASGQGMIGYTF.